A selection of T cell receptor gamma chains follows, all from one sample in a study of intestinal T cells in coeliac disease. TCRdb reran clone calling via CATT on the multiplex PCR reads. The table shows fewer than 2,500 gamma-chain clones, with about 44% occurring only once. Source material: a duodenal biopsy. The source of these receptors is a human donor with celiac disease. The conserved cysteine and the conserved F or W are not part of the CDR3 here. The order of the fields is J gene, V gene, CDR3 protein.

j_gene: TRGJ1/TRGJ2; v_gene: TRGV2; CDR3aa: ATWDGLGYYKKL
j_gene: TRGJ1/TRGJ2; v_gene: TRGV2; CDR3aa: ATWDGNGYKKL
j_gene: TRGJ1/TRGJ2; v_gene: TRGV3; CDR3aa: ATWGGCYKKL
j_gene: TRGJ1/TRGJ2; v_gene: TRGV9; CDR3aa: ALWEAHYYKKL
j_gene: TRGJP2; v_gene: TRGV8; CDR3aa: ADLGEVYSDWIKT
j_gene: TRGJ1/TRGJ2; v_gene: TRGV5; CDR3aa: ATWKPGYYKKL
j_gene: TRGJP1; v_gene: TRGV8; CDR3aa: ATWDGLEGFKI
j_gene: TRGJ1/TRGJ2; v_gene: TRGV2; CDR3aa: ATWDGHRYKKL
j_gene: TRGJP1; v_gene: TRGV3; CDR3aa: ATWDRRDTTGWSKI
j_gene: TRGJ1/TRGJ2; v_gene: TRGV2; CDR3aa: ANLGRAGYKKL
j_gene: TRGJP2; v_gene: TRGV8; CDR3aa: ATWDHSSSDWIKT
j_gene: TRGJ1/TRGJ2; v_gene: TRGV2; CDR3aa: ATWDGPSYKKL
j_gene: TRGJP1; v_gene: TRGV10; CDR3aa: AAWDTTGWFKI
j_gene: TRGJP1; v_gene: TRGV2; CDR3aa: ATWDGLYTGWFKI
j_gene: TRGJP2; v_gene: TRGV10; CDR3aa: AAVGAPGGWIKT
j_gene: TRGJ1/TRGJ2; v_gene: TRGV2; CDR3aa: ATWDGLMDKKL
j_gene: TRGJ1/TRGJ2; v_gene: TRGV9; CDR3aa: ALWEVELILNYYKKL
j_gene: TRGJ1/TRGJ2; v_gene: TRGV4; CDR3aa: ATWDAPLYYKKL
j_gene: TRGJ1/TRGJ2; v_gene: TRGV11; CDR3aa: ACWIRPFKKL
j_gene: TRGJ1/TRGJ2; v_gene: TRGV4; CDR3aa: ATWDSPYYKKL
j_gene: TRGJ1/TRGJ2; v_gene: TRGV3; CDR3aa: ATWDLFGKL
j_gene: TRGJP1; v_gene: TRGV9; CDR3aa: ALWESPNTAGWFKI
j_gene: TRGJ1/TRGJ2; v_gene: TRGV4; CDR3aa: ATWDLDYKKL
j_gene: TRGJ1/TRGJ2; v_gene: TRGV3; CDR3aa: ATWGQAWNYKKL
j_gene: TRGJ1/TRGJ2; v_gene: TRGV3; CDR3aa: ATWDNYKKL
j_gene: TRGJ1/TRGJ2; v_gene: TRGV10; CDR3aa: AAWGVLKKL
j_gene: TRGJP2; v_gene: TRGV3; CDR3aa: ATWDRQKVGDWIKT
j_gene: TRGJP1; v_gene: TRGV10; CDR3aa: AAWGPSFTGWFKI
j_gene: TRGJ1/TRGJ2; v_gene: TRGV9; CDR3aa: ALWEVPVIYKKL
j_gene: NA; v_gene: TRGV2; CDR3aa: ATWAWGAGWFKV
j_gene: TRGJ1/TRGJ2; v_gene: TRGV2; CDR3aa: ATWDGRRKKL
j_gene: TRGJ1/TRGJ2; v_gene: TRGV9; CDR3aa: ALWEYYYYKKL
j_gene: TRGJP1; v_gene: TRGV10; CDR3aa: AAWGGPTGWFKI
j_gene: TRGJ1/TRGJ2; v_gene: TRGV9; CDR3aa: ALWEVLLIHKKL
j_gene: TRGJ1/TRGJ2; v_gene: TRGV2; CDR3aa: ATWDGPGFYYKKL
j_gene: TRGJ1/TRGJ2; v_gene: TRGV2; CDR3aa: ATWDAPLRYYYKKL
j_gene: TRGJ1/TRGJ2; v_gene: TRGV2; CDR3aa: ATWEHKKL
j_gene: TRGJ1/TRGJ2; v_gene: TRGV8; CDR3aa: ATWDRRAHRYKKL
j_gene: TRGJ1/TRGJ2; v_gene: TRGV5; CDR3aa: ATWDGYYKKL
j_gene: TRGJ1/TRGJ2; v_gene: TRGV2; CDR3aa: ATWDGRIDYKKL